This T cell receptor (beta chain) derives from a study of response to subunit inactivated influenza vaccine. As to this clonotype: Its antigen is unknown.

Findings of the study overall: Every seasonal influenza vaccination brings in few new T cells, the authors suggested.

Trimming took 4 bases from V and 2 from J; bases not matched to a gene: 3. The CDR3 loop spans 15 amino acids. Per germline, CDR1 SGDLS and CDR2 YYNGEE. TCRdb re-called the RT-PCR reads through MiXCR, storing one row per CDR3 protein. The data show about 700,000 distinct CDR3 sequences, around 13% seen once. The chain joins TRBV9 to TRBJ2-1, with 10 nucleotides matching TRBD2. This sequence was found in a man aged 45-65 years who received an inactivated influenza vaccine. This material consisted of PBMCs from blood, taken roughly 2 weeks before vaccination. The CDR3 reads CASSPSGSTYNEQFF. The DNA for the CDR3 is TGTGCCAGCAGCCCTAGCGGGAGCACCTACAATGAGCAGTTCTTC. Full variable domain (remainder filled in from reference TRBV9 and TRBJ2-1): DSGVTQTPKHLITATGQRVTLRCSPRSGDLSVYWYQQSLDQGLQFLIQYYNGEERAKGNILERFSAQQFPDLHSELNLSSLELGDSALYFCASSPSGSTYNEQFFGPGTRLTVL.